This TCR beta chain was recorded in a study of cytomegalovirus exposure and HLA in healthy donors. About the research overall: Researchers previously reported finding 90 million to 130 million unique TCR beta sequences from about 200 million T cells. Study-wide points: CMV serostatus alone was available as immune exposure information. A later examination showed that TCR association rates differed by HLA locus, with DRB1 most and HLA-C fewest.

The PCR was carried out with 60 Vbeta primers and 13 Jbeta primers. The data were produced by immunoSEQ multiplex PCR, yet TCRdb's version contains in-frame clones alone and is incomplete. The sample lists about 34,000 clones; approximately 86% were seen once. V was pared by 4 bases and J by 2 bases, with 19 bases between. CDR1 is SGHRS, CDR2 YFSETQ, per germline. The CDR3 is 16 amino acids. Donors sampled were nominally healthy, though unrecorded immune exposures were likely. Worth noting for this clone: Its antigen is not known.

The chain carries TRBV5-1 and TRBJ2-7; D is unresolved. The TCR was taken from a woman aged 18-35 years in good health and CMV-seropositive. Sequenced sample: PBMCs. CDR3 residues: CASSENPALLTYEQYF. Written as DNA, the CDR3 is TGCGCCAGCAGCGAAAACCCTGCCTTACTTACCTACGAGCAGTACTTC.